This entry lists 6 T cell receptor beta chains sequenced from one sample in a study of OX40 agonist ivuxolimab in advanced cancers. The repertoire was sequenced with immunoSEQ multiplex PCR; TCRdb's copy has only in-frame clones and lacks some. The sample gives roughly 72,000 clones, about 91% of which show up once; roughly 10% is in the top ten. Sequences were derived from CD4+ or CD8+ T cells sorted from blood, sampled in a trial of the OX40 agonist ivuxolimab. The origin of the receptors is an adult with an advanced solid tumor such as melanoma, head and neck, liver or kidney cancer.

V and J are TRBV6-5 and TRBJ1-4; no definite D call. CDR3 size: 16 residues. Germline V gives CDR1 MNHEY, CDR2 SVGAGI. V shed 0 bases and J shed 4 bases, with 12 bases lying between them. This chain's CDR3 is CASSYSMQLVNEKLFF. The CDR3 region has the DNA TGTGCCAGCAGTTACTCGATGCAGTTAGTTAATGAAAAACTGTTTTTT.

The chain couples TRBV2 to TRBJ2-5, with a possible D match to TRBD1 (5 bases). The germline V gene encodes CDR1 SNHLY and CDR2 FYNNEI. The CDR3 has 12 amino acids. V gave up 10 bases and J gave up 0 bases, with 9 bases separating them. In nucleotides, the CDR3 is TGTGCCACCCGACAGAACCAAGAGACCCAGTACTTC. This sequence encodes CATRQNQETQYF.

The J gene is TRBJ2-5, the V gene TRBV27; 7 nucleotides agree with TRBD1. The end of the DNA aligns better with TRBJ2-7, so the J call may be wrong. This CDR3 comprises 14 residues. Germline V gene lookup returns CDR1 MNHEY and CDR2 SMNVEV (reference sequence). The CDR3 sequence is CASSRDRVVYEQYF. CDR3 in DNA: TGTGCCAGCAGCCGTGACAGGGTCGTCTACGAGCAGTACTTC.

The chain combines TRBV6-1 with TRBJ2-7; D ambiguous. This CDR3 is 15 amino acids long. V was shortened by 2 bases and J by 0 bases, with 11 bases between the two germline ends. Germline V gives CDR1 MNHNS, CDR2 SASEGT. The CDR3 loop is CASSERGTPSYEQYF. The CDR3 nucleotides are TGTGCCAGCAGTGAAAGAGGTACTCCCTCCTACGAGCAGTACTTC.

This chain links TRBV5-1 with TRBJ1-2, with 9 bases that match TRBD1. This CDR3 has 15 amino acids. V lost 1 base, J lost 4 bases, and 5 bases stayed unmatched. Germline assignment: CDR1 SGHRS and CDR2 YFSETQ. This chain's CDR3 is CASSLTGGFGYGYTF. The CDR3 bases are TGCGCCAGCAGCTTGACAGGGGGCTTCGGCTATGGCTACACCTTC. Based on the CDR3 plus reference TRBV5-1 and TRBJ1-2, the full variable domain is KAGVTQTPRYLIKTRGQQVTLSCSPISGHRSVSWYQQTPGQGLQFLFEYFSETQRNKGNFPGRFSGRQFSNSRSEMNVSTLELGDSALYLCASSLTGGFGYGYTFGSGTRLTVV.

This chain links TRBV5-6 with TRBJ1-2, with 7 bases that match TRBD1. The CDR3 consists of 14 residues. CDR1 SGHDT and CDR2 YYEEEE come from the germline V gene. J was trimmed by 3 bases and V by 4 bases; bases with no gene match: 6. The CDR3, as DNA: TGTGCCAGCAGCCCAAGGGGGCTGGACTATGGCTACACCTTC. It yields the protein CASSPRGLDYGYTF.